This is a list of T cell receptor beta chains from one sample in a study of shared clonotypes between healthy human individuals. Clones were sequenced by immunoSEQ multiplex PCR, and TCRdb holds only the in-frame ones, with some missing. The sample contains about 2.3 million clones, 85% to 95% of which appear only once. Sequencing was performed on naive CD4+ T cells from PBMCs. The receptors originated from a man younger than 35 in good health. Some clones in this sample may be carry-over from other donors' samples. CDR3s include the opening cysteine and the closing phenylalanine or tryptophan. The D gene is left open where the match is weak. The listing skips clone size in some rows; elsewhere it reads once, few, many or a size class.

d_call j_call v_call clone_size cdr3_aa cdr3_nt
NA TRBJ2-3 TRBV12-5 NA CASGLASTDTQYF TGTGCTAGTGGTTTGGCAAGCACAGATACGCAGTATTTT
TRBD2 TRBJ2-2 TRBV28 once CASSLFGLAGAHTGELFF TGTGCCAGCAGTTTATTTGGGCTAGCGGGAGCTCACACCGGGGAGCTGTTTTTT
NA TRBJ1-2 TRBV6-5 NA CASSNRRDGYTF TGTGCCAGCAGTAACCGCAGGGACGGCTACACCTTC
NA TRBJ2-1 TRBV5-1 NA CASSLGRSSYNEQFF TGCGCCAGCAGCTTGGGTAGAAGCTCCTACAATGAGCAGTTCTTC
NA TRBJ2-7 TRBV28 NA CASSSGQDHLAGEQYF TGTGCCAGCAGCTCAGGGCAAGACCACCTAGCTGGAGAGCAGTACTTC
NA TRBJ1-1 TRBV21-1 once CASGDMTGTNTEAFF TGTGCCAGCGGGGACATGACAGGTACGAACACTGAAGCTTTCTTT
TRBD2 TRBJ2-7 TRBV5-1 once CASSSGWKRESSMPTYEQYF TGCGCCAGCAGTTCAGGGTGGAAGCGGGAGTCCTCCATGCCAACCTACGAGCAGTACTTC
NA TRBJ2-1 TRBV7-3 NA CASSPGVSYNEQFF TGTGCCAGCAGCCCCGGAGTTAGCTACAATGAGCAGTTCTTC
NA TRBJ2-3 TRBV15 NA CATSWYMTGTDTQYF TGTGCCACCAGCTGGTACATGACAGGAACAGATACGCAGTATTTT
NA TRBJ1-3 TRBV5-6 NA CASSLVQAGNTIYF TGTGCCAGCAGCTTGGTTCAGGCTGGAAACACCATATATTTT
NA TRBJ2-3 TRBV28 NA CASSPDRASDTQYF TGTGCCAGCAGTCCGGACCGTGCTTCAGATACGCAGTATTTT
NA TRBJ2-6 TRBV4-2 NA CASSPGYSGANVLTF TGTGCCAGCAGTCCAGGGTACTCTGGGGCCAACGTCCTGACTTTC
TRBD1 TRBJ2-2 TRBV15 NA CATSRGGTGNTGELFF TGTGCCACCAGCAGAGGGGGGACAGGGAACACCGGGGAGCTGTTTTTT
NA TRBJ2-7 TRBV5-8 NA CASSSSREQYF TGTGCCAGCAGCTCCTCCCGGGAGCAGTACTTC
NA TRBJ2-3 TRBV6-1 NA CASSEPLTTRTDTQYF TGTGCCAGCAGTGAACCCTTGACAACTCGCACAGATACGCAGTATTTT
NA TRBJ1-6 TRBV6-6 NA CASSSGTTLQLSPLHF TGTGCCAGCAGTTCGGGGACGACGCTTCAGCTTTCACCCCTCCACTTT
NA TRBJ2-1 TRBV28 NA CASKDQNPWNEQFF TGTGCCAGCAAGGACCAAAACCCCTGGAATGAGCAGTTCTTC
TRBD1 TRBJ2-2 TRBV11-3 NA CASSFSGTGPGELFF TGTGCCAGCAGCTTCTCCGGGACAGGGCCCGGGGAGCTGTTTTTT
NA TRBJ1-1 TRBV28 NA CASSREGLFGTAFF TGTGCCAGCAGTCGTGAAGGGCTATTCGGGACGGCTTTCTTT
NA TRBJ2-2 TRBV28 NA CASSQGNAYTGELFF TGTGCCAGCAGCCAGGGCAACGCGTACACCGGGGAGCTGTTTTTT
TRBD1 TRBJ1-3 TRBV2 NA CASSEQGADTIYF TGTGCCAGCAGCGAACAGGGGGCGGACACCATATATTTT
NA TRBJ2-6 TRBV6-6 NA CASSYTAQSGANVLTF TGTGCCAGCAGTTACACCGCCCAATCTGGGGCCAACGTCCTGACTTTC
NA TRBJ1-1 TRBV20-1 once CSAGVAGEAFF TGCAGTGCTGGGGTGGCAGGGGAAGCTTTCTTT
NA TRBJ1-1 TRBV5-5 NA CASSQLTQVNTEAFF TGTGCCAGCAGCCAACTTACCCAAGTGAACACTGAAGCTTTCTTT
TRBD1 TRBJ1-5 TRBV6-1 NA CASIMTGSNQPQHF TGTGCCAGCATCATGACAGGGAGCAATCAGCCCCAGCATTTT
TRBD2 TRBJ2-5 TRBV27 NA CASSPLLAGAQTQYF TGTGCCAGCAGTCCCCTGCTAGCGGGAGCTCAGACCCAGTACTTC
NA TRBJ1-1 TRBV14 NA CASSQDRNTEAFF TGTGCCAGCAGCCAAGACCGGAACACTGAAGCTTTCTTT
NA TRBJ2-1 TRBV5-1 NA CASNGLSYNEQFF TGCGCCAGCAACGGACTAAGCTACAATGAGCAGTTCTTC
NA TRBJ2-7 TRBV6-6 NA CASSEGHTYEQYF TGTGCCAGCAGCGAGGGGCATACCTACGAGCAGTACTTC
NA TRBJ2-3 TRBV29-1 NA CSVGRILTDTQYF TGCAGCGTGGGACGGATACTCACAGATACGCAGTATTTT
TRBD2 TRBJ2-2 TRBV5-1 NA CASSLGLTSGSGTGELFF TGCGCCAGCAGCTTGGGCCTCACTAGCGGGAGTGGCACCGGGGAGCTGTTTTTT
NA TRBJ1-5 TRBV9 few CASSPQDSNQPQHF TGTGCCAGCAGCCCACAAGATAGCAATCAGCCCCAGCATTTT
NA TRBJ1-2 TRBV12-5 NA CASGTDSPNYGYTF TGTGCTAGTGGCACGGACAGTCCTAACTATGGCTACACCTTC
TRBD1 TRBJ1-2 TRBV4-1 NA CASSQRPLDRGFGSGYTF TGCGCCAGCAGCCAGAGGCCCCTGGACAGGGGGTTCGGAAGTGGCTACACCTTC
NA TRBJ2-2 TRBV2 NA CASRGVAGVGTGELFF TGTGCCAGCAGGGGGGTTGCAGGAGTGGGCACCGGGGAGCTGTTTTTT
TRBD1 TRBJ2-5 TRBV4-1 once CASSQGGQVLETQYF TGCGCCAGCAGCCAAGGAGGACAGGTTCTAGAGACCCAGTACTTC
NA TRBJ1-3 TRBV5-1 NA CASSLGAGGNTIYF TGCGCCAGCAGCTTGGGGGCAGGGGGAAACACCATATATTTT
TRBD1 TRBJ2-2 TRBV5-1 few CASSQGADTGELFF TGCGCCAGCAGCCAGGGGGCGGACACCGGGGAGCTGTTTTTT
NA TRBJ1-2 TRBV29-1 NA CSVEAPGPAFYGYTF TGCAGCGTTGAAGCCCCTGGGCCGGCCTTCTATGGCTACACCTTC
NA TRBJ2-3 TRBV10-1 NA CATSRWDQRKDTQYF TGCGCCACCTCCCGATGGGACCAGCGGAAAGATACGCAGTATTTT
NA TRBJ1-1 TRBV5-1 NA CASSPLSNTEAFF TGCGCCAGCAGCCCCTTATCGAACACTGAAGCTTTCTTT
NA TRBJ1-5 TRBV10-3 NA CAISESIGGSSNQPQHF TGTGCCATCAGTGAGTCGATCGGGGGGAGTAGCAATCAGCCCCAGCATTTT
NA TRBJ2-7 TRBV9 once CASSPTGGSYEQYF TGTGCCAGCAGCCCGACCGGGGGTTCGTACGAGCAGTACTTC
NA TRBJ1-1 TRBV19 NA CASSAGFAGNTEAFF TGTGCCAGTAGTGCAGGATTCGCGGGGAACACTGAAGCTTTCTTT
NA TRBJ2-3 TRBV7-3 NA CASSLAGRSTDTQYF TGTGCCAGCAGCTTAGCCGGACGCAGCACAGATACGCAGTATTTT
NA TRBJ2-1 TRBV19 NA CASSIVNNEQFF TGTGCCAGTAGTATAGTGAACAATGAGCAGTTCTTC
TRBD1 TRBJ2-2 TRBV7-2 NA CASSFSTGGTGELFF TGTGCCAGCAGCTTCTCGACAGGGGGGACCGGGGAGCTGTTTTTT
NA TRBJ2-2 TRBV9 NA CASSVAGSAGELFF TGTGCCAGCAGCGTAGCGGGGTCAGCCGGGGAGCTGTTTTTT
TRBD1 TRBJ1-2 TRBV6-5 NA CASSYSGQGVYGYTF TGTGCCAGCAGTTACTCGGGGCAGGGGGTCTATGGCTACACCTTC
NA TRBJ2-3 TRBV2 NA CASSALTDTQYF TGTGCCAGCAGTGCGCTTACAGATACGCAGTATTTT
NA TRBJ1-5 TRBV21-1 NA CASSGRPRLSRGHQPQHF TGTGCCAGCAGCGGACGACCGAGACTATCGCGTGGGCATCAGCCCCAGCATTTT
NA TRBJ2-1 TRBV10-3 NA CAISGGGQSNNEQFF TGTGCCATCAGTGGCGGGGGACAGAGTAACAATGAGCAGTTCTTC
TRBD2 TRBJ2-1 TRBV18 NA CASSPPGLDYNEQFF TGTGCCAGCTCACCACCGGGACTAGACTACAATGAGCAGTTCTTC
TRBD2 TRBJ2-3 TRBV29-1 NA CSVRTSGITDTQYF TGCAGCGTCCGGACTAGCGGTATCACAGATACGCAGTATTTT